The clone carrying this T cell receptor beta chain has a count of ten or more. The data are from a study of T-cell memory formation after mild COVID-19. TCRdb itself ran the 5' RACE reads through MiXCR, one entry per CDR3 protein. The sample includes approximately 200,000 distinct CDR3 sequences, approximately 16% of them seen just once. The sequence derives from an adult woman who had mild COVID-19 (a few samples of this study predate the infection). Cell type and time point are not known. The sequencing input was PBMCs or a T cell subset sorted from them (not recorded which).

The CDR3, as DNA: TGTGCCAGCAGTTTCGTGGGCACCTACGAGCAGTACTTC. Residues: CASSFVGTYEQYF. This chain joins TRBV12-3 or TRBV12-4 and TRBJ2-7, with D hard to call. V was shortened by 3 bases and J by 2 bases, with 8 bases between the two germline ends. This CDR3 is 13 amino acids long.